This T cell receptor (beta chain) was retrieved from a study of blood T cell repertoires in COVID-19. Study-level information: The United States, Italy and Spain were the sources of the acute and convalescent COVID-19 samples. Sources were T cells, B-cell-depleted T cells, or PBMCs; the material itself was cDNA or gDNA.

Original handling: Reference gene primer amplification in the assay estimated nucleated cell counts. Profiling relied on immunoSEQ multiplex PCR, and the TCRdb table lists in-frame clones only, not all of them. That table is the source of V, J and clone size, and D and trimming were worked out from the DNA. The sample lists about 92,000 clones, roughly 76% occurring once. The ends lost 0 bases at V and 2 bases at J; junction bases unmatched: 8. Per the germline V gene, CDR1 is SGDLS and CDR2 is YYNGEE. The CDR3 runs to 17 residues. This receptor was obtained from a woman over 75 with active or convalescent COVID-19. Source material: peripheral blood. The chain recombines TRBV9 with TRBJ2-5, with 9 bases matching TRBD2. In nucleotides, the CDR3 is TGTGCCAGCAGCGTAGGTGTAGGCGGGGGGGCGCAAGAGACCCAGTACTTC. It specifies CASSVGVGGGAQETQYF. Combining the CDR3 with reference TRBV9 and TRBJ2-5 gives the whole variable domain DSGVTQTPKHLITATGQRVTLRCSPRSGDLSVYWYQQSLDQGLQFLIQYYNGEERAKGNILERFSAQQFPDLHSELNLSSLELGDSALYFCASSVGVGGGAQETQYFGPGTRLLVL.